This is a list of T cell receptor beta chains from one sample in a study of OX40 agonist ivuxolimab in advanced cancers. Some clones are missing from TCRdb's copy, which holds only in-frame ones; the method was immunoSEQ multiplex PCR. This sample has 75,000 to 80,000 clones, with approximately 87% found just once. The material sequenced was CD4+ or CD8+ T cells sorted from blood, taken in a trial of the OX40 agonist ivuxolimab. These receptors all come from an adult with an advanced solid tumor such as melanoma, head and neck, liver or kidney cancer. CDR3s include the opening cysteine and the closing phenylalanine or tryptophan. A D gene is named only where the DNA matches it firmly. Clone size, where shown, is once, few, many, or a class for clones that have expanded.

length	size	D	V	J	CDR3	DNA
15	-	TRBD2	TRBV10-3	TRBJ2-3	CAISRRGESTDTQYF	TGTGCCATCAGCCGTCGGGGGGAGAGCACAGATACGCAGTATTTT
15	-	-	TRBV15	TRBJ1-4	CATSREFGRDEKLFF	TGTGCCACCAGCAGAGAGTTCGGGCGAGATGAAAAACTGTTTTTT
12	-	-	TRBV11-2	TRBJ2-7	CASSLVLSGQYF	TGTGCCAGCAGCTTAGTTCTTTCGGGGCAGTACTTC
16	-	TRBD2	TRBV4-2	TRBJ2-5	CASSQDPGGSQETQYF	TGTGCCAGCAGCCAGGATCCCGGGGGGAGTCAAGAGACCCAGTACTTC
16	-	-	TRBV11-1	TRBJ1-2	CASSQDGQTSRPGYTF	TGTGCCAGCAGCCAAGATGGACAGACTTCTCGTCCGGGCTACACCTTC
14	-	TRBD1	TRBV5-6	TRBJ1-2	CASRSEGAPYGYTF	TGTGCCAGCAGGAGCGAGGGGGCTCCCTATGGCTACACCTTC
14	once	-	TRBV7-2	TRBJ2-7	CASSLDSLNYEQYF	TGTGCCAGCAGCTTAGATTCCCTTAACTACGAGCAGTACTTC
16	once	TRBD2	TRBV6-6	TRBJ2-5	CASSYSSAGVSETQYF	TGTGCCAGCAGTTACTCGTCAGCGGGAGTATCAGAGACCCAGTACTTC
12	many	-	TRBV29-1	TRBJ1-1	CSVPSGATEAFF	TGCAGCGTTCCGTCGGGCGCCACTGAAGCTTTCTTT
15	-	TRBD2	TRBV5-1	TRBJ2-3	CASSRSGGREDTQYF	TGCGCCAGCAGCCGCAGCGGGGGGAGAGAAGATACGCAGTATTTT
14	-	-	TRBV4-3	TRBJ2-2	CASSQEQVSGELFF	TGCGCCAGCAGCCAAGAACAGGTTAGCGGGGAGCTGTTTTTT
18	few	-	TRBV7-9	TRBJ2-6	CASSLGAGGDSGANVLTF	TGTGCCAGCAGCTTAGGGGCCGGGGGCGATTCTGGGGCCAACGTCCTGACTTTC
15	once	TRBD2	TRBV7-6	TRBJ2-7	CASSFSAGVKDEQYF	TGTGCCAGCAGCTTCTCAGCGGGAGTTAAGGACGAGCAGTACTTC
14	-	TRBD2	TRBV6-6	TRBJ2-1	CASLREGRYNEQFF	TGTGCCAGCCTACGGGAGGGCCGGTACAATGAGCAGTTCTTC
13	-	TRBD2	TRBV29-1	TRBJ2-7	CSVVGLAGERQYF	TGCAGCGTTGTGGGCCTAGCGGGAGAGCGGCAGTACTTC
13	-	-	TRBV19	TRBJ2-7	CASSRGTSYEQYF	TGTGCCAGTAGTAGGGGCACCTCCTACGAGCAGTACTTC
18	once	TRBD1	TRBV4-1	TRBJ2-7	CASSQERVAGGLTYEQYF	TGCGCCAGCAGCCAAGAAAGAGTCGCAGGGGGCCTGACCTACGAGCAGTACTTC
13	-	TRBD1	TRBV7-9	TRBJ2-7	CAGEGQGSDEQYF	TGTGCCGGGGAAGGACAGGGTAGCGACGAGCAGTACTTC
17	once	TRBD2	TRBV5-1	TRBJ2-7	CASSLASGGPGSYEQYF	TGCGCCAGCAGCTTGGCTAGCGGGGGGCCTGGATCCTACGAGCAGTACTTC
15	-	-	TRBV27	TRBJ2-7	CASSFRRGQGYEQYF	TGTGCCAGCAGTTTCAGGAGAGGTCAAGGCTACGAGCAGTACTTC
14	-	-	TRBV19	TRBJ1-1	CASSIDGVGTEAFF	TGTGCCAGTAGTATAGATGGGGTCGGCACTGAAGCTTTCTTT
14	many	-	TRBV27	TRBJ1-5	CASRSLARNQPQHF	TGTGCCAGCAGGAGCCTAGCAAGGAATCAGCCCCAGCATTTT
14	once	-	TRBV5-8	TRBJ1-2	CASSLTGTKMSYTF	TGTGCCAGCAGCCTCACCGGGACCAAAATGAGCTACACCTTC
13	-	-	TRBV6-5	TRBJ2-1	CATQRNSYNEQFF	TGTGCCACACAGCGGAACTCCTACAATGAGCAGTTCTTC
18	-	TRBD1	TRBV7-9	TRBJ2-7	CASLTGPLPGQGADEQYF	TGTGCCAGCCTGACGGGTCCCCTACCAGGGCAGGGGGCGGACGAGCAGTACTTC
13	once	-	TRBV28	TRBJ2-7	CASSPPETVGQYF	TGTGCCAGCAGTCCACCGGAAACGGTAGGGCAGTACTTC
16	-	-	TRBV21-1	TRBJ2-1	CASRTPPPDVGNEQFF	TGTGCCAGCAGAACGCCCCCACCCGATGTGGGCAATGAGCAGTTCTTC
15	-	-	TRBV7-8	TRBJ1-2	CASSRGGWRTYGYTF	TGTGCCAGCAGCCGCGGTGGGTGGCGGACCTATGGCTACACCTTC
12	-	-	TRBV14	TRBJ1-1	CASNNFNTEAFF	TGTGCCAGCAACAATTTCAACACTGAAGCTTTCTTT
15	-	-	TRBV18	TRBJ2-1	CASSPIADSYNEQFF	TGTGCCAGCTCACCTATAGCGGACTCCTACAATGAGCAGTTCTTC
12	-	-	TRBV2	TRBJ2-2	CASTTGPGELFF	TGTGCCAGCACAACAGGGCCCGGGGAGCTGTTTTTT
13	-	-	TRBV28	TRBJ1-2	CASSYEAAVGYTF	TGTGCCAGCAGTTATGAGGCAGCCGTTGGCTACACCTTC
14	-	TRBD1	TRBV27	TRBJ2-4	CASSFGTGANIQYF	TGTGCCAGCAGTTTCGGGACAGGGGCAAACATTCAGTACTTC
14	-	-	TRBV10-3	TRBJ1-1	CAIRDSGQNTEAFF	TGTGCCATCAGGGATTCAGGACAGAACACTGAAGCTTTCTTT
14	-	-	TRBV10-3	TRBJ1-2	CATTGQQTHLGYTF	TGTGCCACTACGGGCCAGCAAACGCACCTAGGCTACACCTTC
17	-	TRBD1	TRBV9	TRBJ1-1	CASSRPPGQGKNTEAFF	TGTGCCAGCAGCCGGCCCCCGGGACAGGGGAAGAACACTGAAGCTTTCTTT
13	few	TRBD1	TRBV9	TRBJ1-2	CASSFGTAYGYTF	TGTGCCAGCAGCTTTGGGACAGCCTATGGCTACACCTTC
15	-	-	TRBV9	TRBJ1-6	CASSVGAGGNSPLHF	TGTGCCAGCAGCGTAGGTGCAGGAGGGAATTCACCCCTCCACTTT
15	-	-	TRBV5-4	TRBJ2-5	CASSLPVAGQETQYF	TGTGCCAGCAGCCTCCCAGTAGCAGGGCAAGAGACCCAGTACTTC
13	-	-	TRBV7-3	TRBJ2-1	CASSPESYNEQFF	TGTGCCAGCAGCCCAGAGAGCTACAATGAGCAGTTCTTC
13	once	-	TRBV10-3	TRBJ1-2	CAISGTAGYGYTF	TGTGCCATCAGTGGGACAGCAGGCTATGGCTACACCTTC
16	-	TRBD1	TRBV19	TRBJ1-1	CAIVDRGGPKNTEAFF	TGTGCCATTGTGGACAGGGGTGGCCCCAAGAACACTGAAGCTTTCTTT
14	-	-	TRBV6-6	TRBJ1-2	CASSYRGQSYGYTF	TGTGCCAGCAGTTACCGAGGACAGTCCTATGGCTACACCTTC
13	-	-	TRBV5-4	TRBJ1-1	CASSLGGSGVWIF	TGTGCCAGCAGCTTGGGAGGATCTGGGGTATGGATCTTT
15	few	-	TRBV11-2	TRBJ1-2	CASSATGPANYGYTF	TGTGCCAGCAGCGCCACCGGGCCGGCTAACTATGGCTACACCTTC
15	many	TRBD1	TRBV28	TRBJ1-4	CASSLQGATNEKLFF	TGTGCCAGCAGCCTACAGGGGGCGACTAATGAAAAACTGTTTTTT
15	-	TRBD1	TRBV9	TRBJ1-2	CASSARTGGDYGYTF	TGTGCCAGCAGCGCCCGGACAGGGGGAGACTATGGCTACACCTTC
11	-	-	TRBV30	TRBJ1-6	CAWSRGRALHF	TGTGCCTGGAGTCGGGGCCGGGCCCTCCACTTT
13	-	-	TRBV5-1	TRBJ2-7	CASSLGRLNEQYF	TGCGCCAGCAGCTTGGGCAGGCTGAACGAGCAGTACTTC
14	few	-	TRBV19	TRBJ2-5	CASSIGPTQETQYF	TGTGCCAGTAGTATTGGCCCGACCCAAGAGACCCAGTACTTC
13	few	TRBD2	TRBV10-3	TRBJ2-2	CAIRGGRAGELFF	TGTGCCATCAGAGGAGGGAGGGCCGGGGAGCTGTTTTTT
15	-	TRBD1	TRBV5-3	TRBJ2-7	CARSLAGQGVYEQYF	TGTGCCAGAAGCTTGGCCGGTCAGGGGGTCTACGAGCAGTACTTC
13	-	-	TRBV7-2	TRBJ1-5	CASSLEVLQPQHF	TGTGCCAGCAGCTTAGAAGTCCTTCAGCCCCAGCATTTT
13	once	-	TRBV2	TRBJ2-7	CASRPRTSYEQYF	TGTGCCAGCAGGCCCCGGACCTCCTACGAGCAGTACTTC
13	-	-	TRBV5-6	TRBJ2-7	CASSFIQTYEQYF	TGTGCCAGCAGCTTCATTCAGACCTACGAGCAGTACTTC
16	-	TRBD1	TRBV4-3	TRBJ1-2	CASSQDWDRGLYGYTF	TGCGCCAGCAGCCAAGATTGGGACAGGGGGCTCTATGGCTACACCTTC
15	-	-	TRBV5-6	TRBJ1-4	CASSLWGRYNEKLFF	TGTGCCAGCAGCTTGTGGGGGCGGTATAACGAAAAACTGTTTTTT
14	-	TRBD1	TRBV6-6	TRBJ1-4	CASRMTGIREKLFF	TGTGCCAGCAGAATGACAGGGATTCGAGAAAAACTGTTTTTT
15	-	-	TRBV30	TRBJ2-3	CAWSVPGGVSDTQYF	TGTGCCTGGAGTGTGCCAGGGGGGGTATCAGATACGCAGTATTTT
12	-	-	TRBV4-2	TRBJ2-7	CASSQLPYEQYF	TGTGCCAGCAGCCAACTCCCCTACGAGCAGTACTTC